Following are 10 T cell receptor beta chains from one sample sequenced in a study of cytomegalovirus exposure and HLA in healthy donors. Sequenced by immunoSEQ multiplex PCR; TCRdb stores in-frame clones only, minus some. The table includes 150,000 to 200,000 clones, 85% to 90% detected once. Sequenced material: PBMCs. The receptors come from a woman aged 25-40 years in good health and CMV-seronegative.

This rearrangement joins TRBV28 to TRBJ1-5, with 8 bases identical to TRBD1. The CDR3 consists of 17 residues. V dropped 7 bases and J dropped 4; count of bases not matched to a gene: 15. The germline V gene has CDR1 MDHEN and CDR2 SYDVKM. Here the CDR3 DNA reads TGTGCCAGCACCCCCTATCCGGGACAGGCGATAAATCAGCCCCAGCATTTT. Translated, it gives CASTPYPGQAINQPQHF.

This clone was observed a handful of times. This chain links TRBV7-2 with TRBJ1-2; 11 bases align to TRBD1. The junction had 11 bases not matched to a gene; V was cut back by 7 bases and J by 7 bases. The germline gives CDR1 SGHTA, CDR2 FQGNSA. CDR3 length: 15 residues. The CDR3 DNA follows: TGTGCCAGCACCAATTGGGGACAGGGGGATCGTGGCTACACCTTC. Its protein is CASTNWGQGDRGYTF.

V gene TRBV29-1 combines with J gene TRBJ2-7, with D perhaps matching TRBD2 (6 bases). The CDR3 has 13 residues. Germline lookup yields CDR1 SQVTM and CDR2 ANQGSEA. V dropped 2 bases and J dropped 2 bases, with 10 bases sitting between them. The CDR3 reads CSVEKGTPYEQYF. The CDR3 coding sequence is TGCAGCGTTGAAAAGGGGACTCCCTACGAGCAGTACTTC.

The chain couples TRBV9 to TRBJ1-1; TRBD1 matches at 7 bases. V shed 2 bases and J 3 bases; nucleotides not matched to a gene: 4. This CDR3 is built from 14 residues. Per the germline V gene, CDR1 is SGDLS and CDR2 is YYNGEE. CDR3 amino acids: CASSVTGVDTEAFF. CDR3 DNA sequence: TGTGCCAGCAGCGTCACAGGGGTGGACACTGAAGCTTTCTTT.

CDR3 in DNA: TGTGCCAGCAGCCCCCATCGGACTAGGAAGGTCTACGAGCAGTACTTC. The encoded protein is CASSPHRTRKVYEQYF. The chain combines TRBV5-6 with TRBJ2-7, with 7 bases matching TRBD2. CDR1 SGHDT and CDR2 YYEEEE come from the germline V gene. Unmatched junction bases numbered 13, after V lost 4 bases and J lost 3 bases. This CDR3 is 16 amino acids long.

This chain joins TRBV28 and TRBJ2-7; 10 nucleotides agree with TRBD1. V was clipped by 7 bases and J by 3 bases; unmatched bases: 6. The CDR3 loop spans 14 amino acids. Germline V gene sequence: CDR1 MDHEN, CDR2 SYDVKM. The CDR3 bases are TGTGCCAGCAACCGGGACAGGGGTCTCTACGAGCAGTACTTC. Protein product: CASNRDRGLYEQYF.

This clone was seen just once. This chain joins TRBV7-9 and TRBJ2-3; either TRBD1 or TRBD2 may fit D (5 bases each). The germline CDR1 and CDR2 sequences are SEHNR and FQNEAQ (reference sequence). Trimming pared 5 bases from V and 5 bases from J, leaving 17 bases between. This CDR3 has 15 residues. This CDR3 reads CASSLTSGLGDTQYF. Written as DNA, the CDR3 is TGTGCCAGCAGCCTTACGTCGGGGCTGGGAGATACGCAGTATTTT.

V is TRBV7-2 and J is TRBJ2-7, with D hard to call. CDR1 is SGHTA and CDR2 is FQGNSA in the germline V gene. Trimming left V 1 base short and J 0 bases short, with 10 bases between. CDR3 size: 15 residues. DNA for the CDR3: TGTGCCAGCAGCTTAGGCGGTAAGAGCTCCTACGAGCAGTACTTC. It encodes CASSLGGKSSYEQYF.

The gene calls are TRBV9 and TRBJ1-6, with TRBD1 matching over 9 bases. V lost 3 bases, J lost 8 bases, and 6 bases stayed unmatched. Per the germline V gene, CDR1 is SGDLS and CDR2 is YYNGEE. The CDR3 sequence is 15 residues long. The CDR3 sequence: CASSETGGWDSPLHF. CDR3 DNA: TGTGCCAGCAGCGAAACAGGGGGCTGGGATTCACCCCTCCACTTT. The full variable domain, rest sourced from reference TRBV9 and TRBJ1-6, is DSGVTQTPKHLITATGQRVTLRCSPRSGDLSVYWYQQSLDQGLQFLIQYYNGEERAKGNILERFSAQQFPDLHSELNLSSLELGDSALYFCASSETGGWDSPLHFGNGTRLTVT.

DNA of the CDR3: TGTGCCATCAGTGGATCCGGGGGGACATCGGGCGATGAGCAGTTCTTC. Translation: CAISGSGGTSGDEQFF. The chain has TRBV10-3 and TRBJ2-1; tentative D call: TRBD2 (7 bases). Germline V gene data show CDR1 as ENHRY and CDR2 as SYGVKD. The CDR3 totals 16 residues. V lost 4 bases and J 8 bases, leaving 21 bases between the germline ends.